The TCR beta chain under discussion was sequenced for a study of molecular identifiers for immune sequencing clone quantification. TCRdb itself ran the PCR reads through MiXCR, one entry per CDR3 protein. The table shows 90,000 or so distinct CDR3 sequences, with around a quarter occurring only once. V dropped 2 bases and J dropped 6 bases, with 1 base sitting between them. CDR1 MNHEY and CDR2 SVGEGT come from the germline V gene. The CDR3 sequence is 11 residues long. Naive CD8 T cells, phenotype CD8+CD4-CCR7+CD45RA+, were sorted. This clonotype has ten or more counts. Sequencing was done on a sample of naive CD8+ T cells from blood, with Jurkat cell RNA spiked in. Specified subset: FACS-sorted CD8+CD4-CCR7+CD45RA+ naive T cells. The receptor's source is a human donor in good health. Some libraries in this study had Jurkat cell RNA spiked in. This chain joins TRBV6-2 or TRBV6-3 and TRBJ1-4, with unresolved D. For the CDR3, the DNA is TGTGCCAGCAGTTACGATGAAAAACTGTTTTTT. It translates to CASSYDEKLFF.